One and the same sample provided the 24 T cell receptor beta chains below, sequenced in a study of T cell responses to AZD1222 COVID-19 vaccine. Generated by immunoSEQ multiplex PCR, the TCRdb table keeps only in-frame clones and is missing some. The table records 150,000 to 200,000 clones, 90% to 95% of them present only once. Sequencing was performed on peripheral blood, taken on day 0 of AZD1222 vaccination. The receptors were gathered from an adult in good health.

This chain joins TRBV9 and TRBJ2-7; TRBD2 aligns across 8 bases. Looked up from germline, CDR1 is SGDLS and CDR2 is YYNGEE. J was trimmed by 3 bases and V by 1 base; bases with no gene match: 6. There are 15 residues in the CDR3. The CDR3 here is CASSVTSGRNYEQYF. CDR3 nucleotide sequence: TGTGCCAGCAGCGTAACTAGCGGAAGAAACTACGAGCAGTACTTC.

The chain links TRBV10-3 to TRBJ1-5; D is unresolved. Trimming took off 3 bases at V and 2 bases at J, with 11 bases between the two ends. The CDR3 runs to 15 residues. CDR1 ENHRY and CDR2 SYGVKD come from the germline V gene. Here the CDR3 DNA reads TGTGCCATCAGTGACGGCAGCGGGGGCAATCAGCCCCAGCATTTT. This codes for CAISDGSGGNQPQHF.

This chain joins TRBV5-6 and TRBJ2-3, with 14 bases matching TRBD2. Germline CDR1 reads SGHDT; CDR2 reads YYEEEE. V lost 0 bases to trimming and J lost 0 bases; unmatched junction nucleotides: 6. This CDR3 has 19 residues. Written as DNA, the CDR3 is TGTGCCAGCAGCTTGGAGTGGGGACTAGCGGGAGAGAGCACAGATACGCAGTATTTT. It yields the protein CASSLEWGLAGESTDTQYF.

The chain couples TRBV9 to TRBJ2-3, with TRBD2 identical over 9 bases. The CDR3 sequence is 17 residues long. J was trimmed by 4 bases and V by 0 bases; bases with no gene match: 9. The germline V gene encodes CDR1 SGDLS and CDR2 YYNGEE. The CDR3 sequence is CASSVDGLAGVSDTQYF. The CDR3 coding sequence is TGTGCCAGCAGCGTAGATGGCTTAGCGGGAGTATCAGATACGCAGTATTTT.

The chain is built from TRBV7-2 and TRBJ1-3; D may be TRBD1 (6 bases). The CDR3 contains 14 residues. Trimming took off 5 bases at V and 0 bases at J, with 8 bases between the two ends. Germline CDR1 and CDR2: SGHTA and FQGNSA. The chain's CDR3 is CASSQDSSGNTIYF. The CDR3 DNA reads as TGTGCCAGCAGCCAGGACAGCTCTGGAAACACCATATATTTT.

This sequence joins TRBV7-2 and TRBJ1-4, with a possible D match to TRBD1 (5 bases). Germline CDR1 and CDR2: SGHTA and FQGNSA. V was trimmed by 4 bases and J by 8 bases, leaving 17 bases between them. The CDR3 runs to 15 residues. As DNA, the CDR3 is TGTGCCAGCAGCTCCCCCGGCAGGGTTTTCGAAAAACTGTTTTTT. Translation: CASSSPGRVFEKLFF.

This chain links TRBV27 with TRBJ1-1; a possible D gene is TRBD1 (5 bases). The CDR3 loop spans 15 amino acids. The germline V gene encodes CDR1 MNHEY and CDR2 SMNVEV (reference sequence). V was trimmed by 1 base and J by 8 bases, leaving 17 bases between them. The CDR3, as DNA: TGTGCCAGCAGTTTATGGGGGATGGAGGGCAGGGAAGCTTTCTTT. It translates to CASSLWGMEGREAFF.

This clone was seen only once. The rearrangement links TRBV28 to TRBJ1-1; D unresolved. CDR1 MDHEN and CDR2 SYDVKM come from the germline V gene. The V gene lost 2 bases and the J gene lost 1 base, with 8 bases spanning the gap. This CDR3 spans 14 amino acids. This CDR3 reads CASSLLSQNTEAFF. CDR3 sequence (DNA): TGTGCCAGCAGTTTACTTAGTCAGAACACTGAAGCTTTCTTT.

This clone was picked up a small number of times. This chain connects TRBV19 to TRBJ1-3; D gene unclear. Germline V gene data show CDR1 as LNHDA and CDR2 as SQIVND (reference sequence). Trimming removed 7 bases from V and 5 bases from J, with 12 bases in between. This CDR3 spans 13 amino acids. The CDR3 is CASTPGRRNTIYF. The DNA of the CDR3 is TGTGCCAGTACCCCCGGTCGACGAAACACCATATATTTT.

The rearrangement joins TRBV5-6 to TRBJ2-6, with D perhaps TRBD1 or TRBD2 (5 bases each). This CDR3 spans 16 amino acids. Deletions cut 4 bases from V and 1 base from J, with 12 bases between. From germline, CDR1 is SGHDT and CDR2 YYEEEE. The CDR3 protein is CASSPWGRSGANVLTF. The CDR3 DNA reads TGTGCCAGCAGCCCCTGGGGGAGATCTGGGGCCAACGTCCTGACTTTC.

J is TRBJ1-2 and V is TRBV7-6; no firm D call. CDR3 size: 15 residues. Looked up from germline, CDR1 is SGHVS and CDR2 is FNYEAQ. V shed 5 bases and J shed 4 bases, with 17 bases lying between them. The CDR3 DNA reads TGTGCCAGCAGCGCCCAAGTGGCCAGCATCTATGGCTACACCTTC. Protein product: CASSAQVASIYGYTF.

The chain has TRBV6-6 and TRBJ2-7; tentative D call: TRBD1 (6 bases). This CDR3 spans 14 amino acids. V lost 4 bases to trimming and J lost 7 bases, with 17 bases between them. Germline V lookup: CDR1 MNHNY, CDR2 SVGAGI (reference sequence). The CDR3 region is CASSLGRGEGEQYF. The CDR3 nucleotides read TGTGCCAGCAGTTTGGGCAGGGGCGAAGGAGAGCAGTACTTC.

The V gene is TRBV3-1 (or the pseudogene TRBV3-2), the J gene TRBJ2-7; the D is unclear. The V end was cut by 3 bases, the J end by 4 bases, with 7 bases between. The germline CDR1 and CDR2 sequences are LGHDT and YNNKEL (reference sequence). This CDR3 region has 12 residues. This CDR3 is CASSHQSYEQYF. The CDR3 bases are TGTGCCAGCAGCCATCAGTCTTACGAGCAGTACTTC.

Written as DNA, the CDR3 is TGTGCCAGCAGCTTGGCTAGGGACAGGGTTACTGAAGCTTTCTTT. Translated: CASSLARDRVTEAFF. The genes are TRBV5-4 and TRBJ1-1; 9 nucleotides line up with TRBD1. The trim removed 0 bases at V and 5 bases at J, leaving 5 bases unmatched. The CDR3 contains 15 residues. In germline, CDR1 is SGHNT, CDR2 YYREEE (reference sequence).

CDR3 coding DNA: TGTGCCAGCTCAGGGAGTCAAGAGACCCAGTACTTC. It is translated as CASSGSQETQYF. The chain links TRBV18 to TRBJ2-5, with D tentatively TRBD2 (5 bases). Trimming pared 5 bases from V and 2 bases from J, leaving 6 bases between. The CDR3 runs to 12 residues. Germline CDR1 is KGHSH and CDR2 is LQKENI.

This chain uses TRBV6-1 with TRBJ2-1; maybe TRBD2 (7 bases). The CDR3 contains 12 residues. CDR1 and CDR2 (germline): MNHNS, SASEGT. V lost 2 bases and J lost 12, with 11 bases in between. CDR3 loop: CASSELGGGQFF. The CDR3 DNA reads as TGTGCCAGCAGTGAATTGGGAGGGGGGCAGTTCTTC.

The chain employs TRBV5-1 and TRBJ2-7; TRBD2 agrees at 8 bases. Trimming removed 10 bases from V and 0 bases from J; junction bases left unmatched: 15. Germline V gives CDR1 SGHRS, CDR2 YFSETQ. This CDR3 comprises 16 residues. The chain's CDR3 is CAVSPVAGPDSYEQYF. CDR3 nucleotides: TGCGCCGTTTCGCCTGTAGCGGGACCCGACTCCTACGAGCAGTACTTC. Complete variable domain (other parts from reference TRBV5-1 and TRBJ2-7): KAGVTQTPRYLIKTRGQQVTLSCSPISGHRSVSWYQQTPGQGLQFLFEYFSETQRNKGNFPGRFSGRQFSNSRSEMNVSTLELGDSALYLCAVSPVAGPDSYEQYFGPGTRLTVT.

The chain couples TRBV30 to TRBJ2-3; D remains unclear. This CDR3 is built from 13 residues. Germline assignment: CDR1 GTSNPN and CDR2 SVGIG (reference sequence). V dropped 4 bases and J dropped 0 bases, with 8 bases sitting between them. This chain's CDR3 is CAWMGQSTDTQYF. Here the CDR3 DNA reads TGTGCCTGGATGGGCCAGAGCACAGATACGCAGTATTTT.

This clone was seen just once. This chain uses TRBV4-1 with TRBJ2-7; 8 bases map to TRBD2. Germline trimming cut 1 base from V and 3 bases from J; bases unmatched to any gene: 5. The V gene's germline CDR1 is MGHRA and CDR2 YSYEKL. The CDR3 is made up of 15 amino acids. CDR3 in DNA: TGCGCCAGCAGCCAAGCAACTAGCGGCAGCTACGAGCAGTACTTC. It is translated as CASSQATSGSYEQYF.

The chain uses TRBV10-2 and TRBJ2-7, with 9 bases lining up with TRBD2. Germline V gene data show CDR1 as WSHSY and CDR2 as SAAADI. This CDR3 spans 14 amino acids. Trimming cost V 2 bases and J 4 bases; bases outside gene matches: 3. CDR3 DNA sequence: TGCGCCAGCAGTGAGGCGGGAGGGGGGTACGAGCAGTACTTC. Residues: CASSEAGGGYEQYF.

In DNA, the CDR3 is TGTGCCAGCTCACCACCGTCCAAAGTCTATGGCTACACCTTC. Translation gives CASSPPSKVYGYTF. This sequence joins TRBV18 and TRBJ1-2; D gene unclear. Per the germline V gene, CDR1 is KGHSH and CDR2 is LQKENI. Trimming pared 0 bases from V and 4 bases from J, leaving 9 bases between. The CDR3 runs 14 residues. Drawing the rest from reference TRBV18 and TRBJ1-2, the complete variable domain is NAGVMQNPRHLVRRRGQEARLRCSPMKGHSHVYWYRQLPEEGLKFMVYLQKENIIDESGMPKERFSAEFPKEGPSILRIQQVVRGDSAAYFCASSPPSKVYGYTFGSGTRLTVV.

V is TRBV29-1 and J is TRBJ1-2; 12 bases are shared with TRBD1. Trimming removed 7 bases from V and 3 bases from J; junction bases left unmatched: 3. The length of the CDR3 is 13 residues. Per the germline V gene, CDR1 is SQVTM and CDR2 is ANQGSEA. The CDR3 region has the DNA TGCAGCGCTGGGACAGGGGGCGACTATGGCTACACCTTC. Amino acids: CSAGTGGDYGYTF. The full variable domain, rest sourced from reference TRBV29-1 and TRBJ1-2, is SAVISQKPSRDICQRGTSLTIQCQVDSQVTMMFWYRQQPGQSLTLIATANQGSEATYESGFVIDKFPISRPNLTFSTLTVSNMSPEDSSIYLCSAGTGGDYGYTFGSGTRLTVV.

The chain joins TRBV5-1 to TRBJ1-4; 12 positions match TRBD1. Trimming removed 3 bases from V and 7 bases from J; junction bases left unmatched: 22. Germline CDR1 and CDR2: SGHRS and YFSETQ. The CDR3 length is 21 residues. CDR3: CASSSRPRLPGQGAHFEKLFF. The CDR3 DNA reads as TGCGCCAGCAGCTCTAGGCCCCGGTTACCGGGACAGGGGGCGCATTTTGAAAAACTGTTTTTT.

J is TRBJ2-1 and V is TRBV7-2; D gene uncertain. In germline, CDR1 is SGHTA, CDR2 FQGNSA. This CDR3 has 13 residues. Between the trimmed V and J ends, which lost 7 bases and 0 bases, there was a span of 7 bases. Here the CDR3 DNA reads TGTGCCAGCAAGGAGAGCTCCTACAATGAGCAGTTCTTC. Encoded protein: CASKESSYNEQFF.